This T cell receptor (beta chain) stems from a study of blood T cell repertoires in COVID-19 (dated by TCRdb to about 2020). With respect to the entire study: Collaborator samples came from the United States, Italy and Spain and covered acute and convalescent phases of COVID-19. The prospective study material was composed of cDNA or gDNA derived from T cells, B-cell-depleted T cells, or PBMCs. Deeply sampled blood TCRbeta repertoires from subjects exposed to, actively infected with, or recovered from COVID-19 were included in the dataset. The repertoires were made available in a free public database intended to serve as a resource for research on the immune response to SARS-CoV-2. The samples were drawn from two sources: the first 160 participants of the ongoing ImmuneRACE study, and 1,200 or so subjects contributed by 6 global collaborators. The sample metadata nearly always contained a de-identified subject ID, COVID-19 status, age in years and sex. HLA class I and class II types, where available, came from metadata supplied by the sample provider rather than from assay-based typing.

TCRbeta CDR3 regions were amplified from genomic DNA by means of the immunoSEQ Assay, a bias-controlled multiplex PCR. The study's own analysis went as follows. Nucleated cell counts per sample were estimated from amplification of reference gene primers within the assay. To quantify the absolute abundance of each unique TCRbeta CDR3 rearrangement, sequence reads were collapsed and filtered. For each sample, productive Simpson clonality was calculated as the square root of Simpson's diversity index across productive rearrangements. TCRdb limited this immuneACCESS table to in-frame rearrangements with V and J called. A share of clones is missing; checked studies link under half to unresolved V genes, and the rest is unexplained. V and J calls and clone size are as listed in that table; D and trimming were resolved from the DNA. This sample holds 250,000 or so clones; about nine tenths were observed only once. The biggest ten clones account for 1.2% of the sample.

Here is what the overall study found, with its caveats: How much clinical and demographic metadata was included differed by source and by participant, and the metadata was provided uncurated.

Participants in the prospective study were aged 18 to 89 years, lived in some 24 United States geographic areas, and enrolled through a virtual design. Cohort assignment in the prospective study relied on participant-reported clinical history from a screening survey and a study questionnaire. In the prospective study, whole blood, serum and a nasopharyngeal or oropharyngeal swab were collected from each participant by mobile phlebotomists. Prospective study participants could optionally give additional blood draws and questionnaires over a roughly 2-month period. Blood samples from the prospective study were shipped frozen or at room temperature prior to DNA extraction. From its cysteine to its phenylalanine, the CDR3 spans 11 amino acids. The only DNA kept is the CDR3, 33 bases in frame from the first base. According to the germline V gene, CDR1 reads MDHEN and CDR2 reads SYDVKM. V gives up 10 bases and J gives up 3 bases, and the segment between their germline ends measures 10 bases.

About this clone: Its antigen remains undetermined. There are no base qualities to consult, and no much larger clone falls within one base.

The chain is encoded by TRBV28 joined to TRBJ2-7; the D gene is perhaps TRBD1, from 6 matching bases. The sequence was collected from a human donor in a cohort exposed to, infected with or recovered from COVID-19 (not recorded which). The donor label of this sample is uncertain. The sample comprised PBMCs or T cells enriched from blood (not recorded which). The CDR3 loop reads CATYRDYEQYF. The DNA sequence is given as TGTGCCACCTACAGGGACTACGAGCAGTACTTC. The full variable domain, completed from the reference TRBV28 and TRBJ2-7 proteins outside the CDR3, reads DVKVTQSSRYLVKRTGEKVFLECVQDMDHENMFWYRQDPGLGLRLIYFSYDVKMKEKGDIPEGYSVSREKKERFSLILESASTNQTSMYLCATYRDYEQYFGPGTRLTVT.